A selection of T cell receptor beta chains follows, all from one sample in a study of T cells expressing NK-cell markers. TCRdb re-called the 5' RACE reads; one entry per CDR3 protein, DNA not given. This listing includes some 140,000 distinct CDR3 sequences. Material for sequencing was blood T cells: a sorted CD56 or NKG2C T cell subset, CD4+ or CD8+ T cells, or bulk PBMC T cells (not recorded which). Receptors were obtained from a woman in her 50s in good health. Each CDR3 is given with its conserved first and last residue. Each record gives: V gene, J gene, CDR3 protein.

V gene: TRBV5-1
J gene: TRBJ2-3
CDR3 protein: CASSLTPPGTSLADTQYF

V gene: TRBV20-1
J gene: TRBJ2-1
CDR3 protein: CSAVTSDNIISYNEQFF

V gene: TRBV2
J gene: TRBJ2-3
CDR3 protein: CASSPSGETDTQYF

V gene: TRBV11-3
J gene: TRBJ1-1
CDR3 protein: CASRPPAISTEAFF

V gene: TRBV9
J gene: TRBJ2-1
CDR3 protein: CASSVVRDYRNEQFF

V gene: TRBV27
J gene: TRBJ2-3
CDR3 protein: CASSLYGVTDTQYF

V gene: TRBV29-1
J gene: TRBJ1-4
CDR3 protein: CSVRADPSNEKLFF

V gene: TRBV7-3
J gene: TRBJ2-3
CDR3 protein: CASSSGATSGRAIDTQYF

V gene: TRBV6-5
J gene: TRBJ2-3
CDR3 protein: CASSSTGTSGTGTDTQYF

V gene: TRBV12-3/TRBV12-4
J gene: TRBJ2-7
CDR3 protein: CASSLSQDRYEQYF

V gene: TRBV12-3/TRBV12-4
J gene: TRBJ2-6
CDR3 protein: CASSFDTPKGANVLTF

V gene: TRBV12-3/TRBV12-4
J gene: TRBJ1-6
CDR3 protein: CASSPRTGVGSPLHF

V gene: TRBV5-1
J gene: TRBJ2-1
CDR3 protein: CASSLPGLAEQFF

V gene: TRBV27
J gene: TRBJ1-5
CDR3 protein: CASSPTELSNQPQHF

V gene: TRBV12-5
J gene: TRBJ2-2
CDR3 protein: CASGSPPLALDTGELFF

V gene: TRBV3-1
J gene: TRBJ2-1
CDR3 protein: CASSQLSLQGYNEQFF